The entry below describes one TCR beta chain. Source study methods: Quantification of nucleated cells was approximated via reference gene primer amplification. Repertoires were generated with immunoSEQ multiplex PCR, while TCRdb's copy carries only in-frame clones and drops some. V and J calls and clone size are those listed in that table; D and trimming were worked out from the DNA. This table has some 280,000 clones, 89% appearing once. Trimming removed 3 bases at V and 3 bases at J, with 8 bases between. There are 13 residues in the CDR3. This sample is part of a study of blood T cell repertoires in COVID-19. Across the study: Samples of COVID-19 (acute and convalescent) were obtained from the United States, Italy and Spain.

This receptor was obtained from a woman between 55 and 75 years old with acute or convalescent COVID-19. The chain couples TRBV12-3 or TRBV12-4 to TRBJ1-2; D is undetermined. The specimen was peripheral blood. CDR3 region: CASSFERDYGYTF. In DNA, the CDR3 is TGTGCCAGCAGTTTCGAGAGGGACTATGGCTACACCTTC.